This entry features one T cell receptor (beta chain) sequence. Study processing details: Amplification with reference gene primers provided the estimates of nucleated cell counts. TCRdb's copy holds only in-frame clones and misses some; the assay was immunoSEQ multiplex PCR. V and J calls plus clone size are reproduced from that table; the DNA served to infer D and trimming. The sample shows roughly 190,000 clones, 75% to 95% of them seen only once. The source of the sample is a study of blood T cell repertoires in COVID-19. On the study more broadly: COVID-19 samples collected from the United States, Italy and Spain covered acute and convalescent phases. The analysed material was cDNA or gDNA that came from T cells, B-cell-depleted T cells, or PBMCs.

The sequence derives from a man between 50 and 59 years old with acute or convalescent COVID-19. Sequenced sample: peripheral blood.

The CDR3 protein is CASSFRTGRGNTIYF. The CDR3 DNA reads as TGTGCCAGCAGCTTTAGGACAGGGCGGGGAAACACCATATATTTT. V is TRBV7-9 and J is TRBJ1-3; 8 positions match TRBD1. Germline V CDR1 and CDR2: SEHNR, FQNEAQ (reference sequence). Unmatched junction bases numbered 5, after V lost 3 bases and J lost 4 bases. This CDR3 spans 15 amino acids.